The rows below give T cell receptor beta chains drawn from one sample of a study of T-cell reconstitution after alpha-beta-depleted transplantation in children. Each CDR3 protein is one row after TCRdb ran MiXCR on the PCR reads. Here the sample spans around 400,000 distinct CDR3 sequences, roughly 20% being singletons. The sequenced sample was PBMCs from the stem cell graft donor, obtained from the stem cell graft. These receptors originate from a human donor who donated a stem cell graft to a child with acute myeloid leukemia. The CDR3 runs from the conserved cysteine through the conserved F or W. D genes are given only for firm matches. Clone size is not always given. Where it is, it says once, few, many or a class for expanded clones.

j_gene: TRBJ2-1
v_gene: TRBV7-4
abundance: many
len: 9
d_gene: -
CDR3aa: CAATGEQFF
CDR3nt: TGTGCCGCCACGGGTGAGCAGTTCTTC

j_gene: TRBJ2-5
v_gene: TRBV12-3/TRBV12-4
abundance: -
len: 14
d_gene: TRBD2
CDR3aa: CASSRSGGQETQYF
CDR3nt: TGTGCCAGCAGTCGAAGCGGGGGACAAGAGACCCAGTACTTC

j_gene: TRBJ1-1
v_gene: TRBV18
abundance: few
len: 15
d_gene: -
CDR3aa: CASSPTWTPNTEAFF
CDR3nt: TGTGCCAGCTCACCTACGTGGACACCGAACACTGAAGCTTTCTTT

j_gene: TRBJ2-1
v_gene: TRBV29-1
abundance: many
len: 12
d_gene: -
CDR3aa: CSAIGASFEQFF
CDR3nt: TGCAGCGCCATCGGGGCCTCATTTGAGCAGTTCTTC

j_gene: TRBJ2-2
v_gene: TRBV24-1
abundance: many
len: 13
d_gene: -
CDR3aa: CATSDYDTGELFF
CDR3nt: TGTGCCACCAGTGATTACGACACCGGGGAGCTGTTTTTT

j_gene: TRBJ2-7
v_gene: TRBV7-9
abundance: -
len: 12
d_gene: -
CDR3aa: CACRGASYEQYF
CDR3nt: TGTGCCTGCAGGGGGGCTTCCTACGAGCAGTACTTC

j_gene: TRBJ2-3
v_gene: TRBV28
abundance: -
len: 15
d_gene: -
CDR3aa: CASSSGLRGTDTQYF
CDR3nt: TGTGCCAGCAGTTCGGGACTCCGCGGGACAGATACGCAGTATTTT

j_gene: TRBJ1-1
v_gene: TRBV24-1
abundance: few
len: 15
d_gene: -
CDR3aa: CATSDTRGRNTEAFF
CDR3nt: TGTGCCACCAGTGATACCCGCGGGAGAAACACTGAAGCTTTCTTT

j_gene: TRBJ1-1
v_gene: TRBV28
abundance: -
len: 18
d_gene: TRBD1
CDR3aa: CASSLQQGWTPPNTEAFF
CDR3nt: TGTGCCAGCAGTTTACAACAGGGGTGGACCCCTCCGAACACTGAAGCTTTCTTT

j_gene: TRBJ2-1
v_gene: TRBV6-2/TRBV6-3
abundance: -
len: 14
d_gene: TRBD1
CDR3aa: CASSPDRTKNEQFF
CDR3nt: TGTGCCAGCAGCCCGGACAGGACGAAGAACGAGCAGTTCTTC

j_gene: TRBJ2-1
v_gene: TRBV28
abundance: few
len: 15
d_gene: TRBD1
CDR3aa: CASSPGQVAYNEQFF
CDR3nt: TGTGCCAGCAGTCCTGGACAGGTGGCCTACAATGAGCAGTTCTTC

j_gene: TRBJ1-3
v_gene: TRBV20-1
abundance: -
len: 12
d_gene: -
CDR3aa: CSGLHSGNTIYF
CDR3nt: TGCAGTGGTTTACACTCTGGAAACACCATATATTTT

j_gene: TRBJ1-1
v_gene: TRBV4-2
abundance: -
len: 15
d_gene: -
CDR3aa: CASSQEGQGGSEAFF
CDR3nt: TGTGCCAGCAGCCAAGAGGGTCAGGGAGGCTCTGAAGCTTTCTTT

j_gene: TRBJ2-2
v_gene: TRBV5-6
abundance: many
len: 16
d_gene: -
CDR3aa: CASSWAGARDTGELFF
CDR3nt: TGTGCCAGCAGCTGGGCAGGGGCACGGGACACCGGGGAGCTGTTTTTT

j_gene: TRBJ2-2
v_gene: TRBV7-3
abundance: -
len: 16
d_gene: TRBD1
CDR3aa: CASSSGQGAFAGELFF
CDR3nt: TGTGCCAGCAGCTCGGGACAGGGGGCGTTCGCCGGGGAGCTGTTTTTT

j_gene: TRBJ2-7
v_gene: TRBV6-4
abundance: many
len: 11
d_gene: -
CDR3aa: CASIWHYEQYF
CDR3nt: TGTGCCAGCATTTGGCATTACGAGCAGTACTTC

j_gene: TRBJ2-7
v_gene: TRBV12-3/TRBV12-4
abundance: many
len: 12
d_gene: -
CDR3aa: CASSLGAYEQYF
CDR3nt: TGTGCCAGCAGTTTGGGGGCCTACGAGCAGTACTTC

j_gene: TRBJ2-1
v_gene: TRBV12-3/TRBV12-4
abundance: -
len: 16
d_gene: TRBD2
CDR3aa: CASSLSAGGPGNEQFF
CDR3nt: TGTGCCAGCAGTTTATCCGCGGGAGGGCCGGGGAATGAGCAGTTCTTC

j_gene: TRBJ1-2
v_gene: TRBV12-3/TRBV12-4
abundance: -
len: 14
d_gene: -
CDR3aa: CASSLLRGGQGYTF
CDR3nt: TGTGCCAGCAGTTTATTGAGGGGGGGGCAAGGCTACACCTTC

j_gene: TRBJ2-7
v_gene: TRBV20-1
abundance: many
len: 13
d_gene: -
CDR3aa: CSAPRDLSNEQYF
CDR3nt: TGCAGTGCTCCGCGGGACCTCTCGAACGAGCAGTACTTC

j_gene: TRBJ2-1
v_gene: TRBV20-1
abundance: -
len: 14
d_gene: TRBD2
CDR3aa: CSAGTSGRVNEQFF
CDR3nt: TGCAGTGCCGGGACTAGCGGGAGGGTTAATGAGCAGTTCTTC

j_gene: TRBJ2-7
v_gene: TRBV12-3/TRBV12-4
abundance: few
len: 15
d_gene: TRBD2
CDR3aa: CASSPPGTREDEQYF
CDR3nt: TGTGCCAGCAGTCCCCCCGGGACTAGGGAAGACGAGCAGTACTTC

j_gene: TRBJ2-5
v_gene: TRBV28
abundance: -
len: 14
d_gene: -
CDR3aa: CASSYRAGRETQYF
CDR3nt: TGTGCCAGCAGTTATCGTGCAGGGCGAGAGACCCAGTACTTC

j_gene: TRBJ2-1
v_gene: TRBV20-1
abundance: -
len: 16
d_gene: TRBD2
CDR3aa: CSATQLAARSYNEQFF
CDR3nt: TGCAGTGCTACTCAACTAGCGGCAAGATCCTACAATGAGCAGTTCTTC

j_gene: TRBJ2-5
v_gene: TRBV29-1
abundance: many
len: 11
d_gene: -
CDR3aa: CSVVDRETQYF
CDR3nt: TGCAGCGTTGTGGATAGGGAGACCCAGTACTTC

j_gene: TRBJ2-7
v_gene: TRBV12-3/TRBV12-4
abundance: -
len: 13
d_gene: -
CDR3aa: CASSLIGYYEQYF
CDR3nt: TGTGCCAGCAGTTTAATCGGGTATTACGAGCAGTACTTC

j_gene: TRBJ2-3
v_gene: TRBV12-3/TRBV12-4
abundance: -
len: 18
d_gene: TRBD1
CDR3aa: CASSLDPLGQGESDTQYF
CDR3nt: TGTGCCAGCAGTTTGGACCCTTTGGGACAGGGGGAGTCAGATACGCAGTATTTT

j_gene: TRBJ2-5
v_gene: TRBV20-1
abundance: -
len: 14
d_gene: -
CDR3aa: CSASGPGYQETQYF
CDR3nt: TGCAGTGCTAGTGGCCCAGGGTACCAAGAGACCCAGTACTTC

j_gene: TRBJ2-1
v_gene: TRBV20-1
abundance: many
len: 14
d_gene: -
CDR3aa: CSATDGSSYNEQFF
CDR3nt: TGCAGTGCGACGGACGGTAGCTCCTACAATGAGCAGTTCTTC

j_gene: TRBJ2-1
v_gene: TRBV12-3/TRBV12-4
abundance: many
len: 14
d_gene: -
CDR3aa: CASSPEPTYNEQFF
CDR3nt: TGTGCCAGCAGTCCGGAACCTACCTACAATGAGCAGTTCTTC

j_gene: TRBJ2-1
v_gene: TRBV20-1
abundance: many
len: 12
d_gene: -
CDR3aa: CSARVQTNEQFF
CDR3nt: TGCAGTGCTAGAGTGCAGACCAATGAGCAGTTCTTC

j_gene: TRBJ2-3
v_gene: TRBV2
abundance: -
len: 19
d_gene: TRBD2
CDR3aa: CASSGSGTSGSGSTDTQYF
CDR3nt: TGTGCCAGCAGTGGATCCGGGACTAGCGGGAGTGGGAGCACAGATACGCAGTATTTT

j_gene: TRBJ1-2
v_gene: TRBV11-2
abundance: -
len: 13
d_gene: TRBD1
CDR3aa: CASSADRVGGYTF
CDR3nt: TGTGCCAGCAGCGCCGACAGGGTGGGGGGCTACACCTTC

j_gene: TRBJ2-7
v_gene: TRBV3-1
abundance: -
len: 11
d_gene: -
CDR3aa: CARKDWGEAYF
CDR3nt: TGTGCCAGGAAGGATTGGGGAGAGGCGTACTTC

j_gene: TRBJ2-1
v_gene: TRBV29-1
abundance: -
len: 14
d_gene: TRBD1
CDR3aa: CSVPNRGPNNEQFF
CDR3nt: TGCAGCGTTCCAAACAGGGGGCCAAACAATGAGCAGTTCTTC

j_gene: TRBJ2-1
v_gene: TRBV2
abundance: -
len: 15
d_gene: -
CDR3aa: CAISEDGSSYNEQFF
CDR3nt: TGTGCCATCAGTGAAGACGGGAGCTCCTACAATGAGCAGTTCTTC

j_gene: TRBJ2-7
v_gene: TRBV12-3/TRBV12-4
abundance: few
len: 11
d_gene: -
CDR3aa: CASSFNAEQYF
CDR3nt: TGTGCCAGCAGTTTTAACGCCGAGCAGTACTTC

j_gene: TRBJ2-4
v_gene: TRBV11-2
abundance: few
len: 11
d_gene: TRBD2
CDR3aa: CASSLSAGQYF
CDR3nt: TGTGCCAGCAGCTTATCAGCGGGACAGTACTTC

j_gene: TRBJ2-1
v_gene: TRBV5-1
abundance: -
len: 20
d_gene: TRBD2
CDR3aa: CASSTHSLAGGFRTYNEQFF
CDR3nt: TGCGCCAGCAGTACTCACAGCCTAGCGGGAGGCTTTCGGACTTACAATGAGCAGTTCTTC

j_gene: TRBJ2-7
v_gene: TRBV12-3/TRBV12-4
abundance: once
len: 15
d_gene: TRBD1
CDR3aa: CASSLTGTGRYEQYF
CDR3nt: TGTGCCAGCAGCCTGACCGGGACAGGACGCTACGAGCAGTACTTC

j_gene: TRBJ1-1
v_gene: TRBV12-3/TRBV12-4
abundance: many
len: 12
d_gene: -
CDR3aa: CASSFTSTEAFF
CDR3nt: TGTGCCAGCAGTTTTACGTCCACTGAAGCTTTCTTT

j_gene: TRBJ2-7
v_gene: TRBV30
abundance: many
len: 14
d_gene: -
CDR3aa: CAWSPPVATYEQYF
CDR3nt: TGTGCCTGGAGTCCCCCGGTAGCGACCTACGAGCAGTACTTC

j_gene: TRBJ2-1
v_gene: TRBV7-9
abundance: few
len: 14
d_gene: TRBD1
CDR3aa: CAYSSGTGYNEQFF
CDR3nt: TGTGCCTATTCTTCCGGGACAGGTTACAATGAGCAGTTCTTC

j_gene: TRBJ2-7
v_gene: TRBV4-1
abundance: few
len: 16
d_gene: TRBD2
CDR3aa: CASSQVRASGTAEQYF
CDR3nt: TGCGCCAGCAGCCAAGTGCGGGCTAGCGGTACTGCCGAGCAGTACTTC

j_gene: TRBJ2-3
v_gene: TRBV20-1
abundance: many
len: 16
d_gene: -
CDR3aa: CSAPTLRGASTDTQYF
CDR3nt: TGCAGTGCTCCCACGCTGCGAGGGGCTTCCACAGATACGCAGTATTTT